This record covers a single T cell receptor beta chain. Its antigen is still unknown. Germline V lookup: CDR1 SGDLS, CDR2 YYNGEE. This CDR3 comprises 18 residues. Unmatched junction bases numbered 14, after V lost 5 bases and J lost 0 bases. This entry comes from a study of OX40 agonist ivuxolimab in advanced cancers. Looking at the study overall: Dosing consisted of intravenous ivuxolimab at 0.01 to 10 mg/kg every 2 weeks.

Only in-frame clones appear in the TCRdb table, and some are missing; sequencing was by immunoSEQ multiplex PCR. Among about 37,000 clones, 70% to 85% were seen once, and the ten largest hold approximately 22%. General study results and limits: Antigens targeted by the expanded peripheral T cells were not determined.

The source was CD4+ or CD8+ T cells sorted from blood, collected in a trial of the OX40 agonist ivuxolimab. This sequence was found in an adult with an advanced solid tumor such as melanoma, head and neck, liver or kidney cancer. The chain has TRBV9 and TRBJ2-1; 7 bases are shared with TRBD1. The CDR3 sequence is CASSYRDSYYSSYNEQFF. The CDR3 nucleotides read TGTGCCAGCAGTTACCGGGACAGTTATTATAGCTCCTACAATGAGCAGTTCTTC.